What follows are 21 T cell receptor beta chains derived from one specimen sequenced in a study of blood T cell repertoires in COVID-19. Produced via immunoSEQ multiplex PCR; TCRdb's table is partial and in-frame only. The sample consists of 300,000 or so clones, more than 80% of them appearing once. Material for sequencing was peripheral blood. Receptors were obtained from a woman aged 40 to 50 with acute or convalescent COVID-19.

The count of this clone is one. V and J are TRBV11-2 and TRBJ1-3, with 9 bases identical to TRBD1. Germline CDR1 SGHAT, CDR2 FQNNGV. The CDR3 runs 14 residues. Unmatched junction bases numbered 7, after V lost 5 bases and J lost 8 bases. CDR3: CASSTDRGRDTIYF. CDR3 bases: TGTGCCAGCAGCACGGACAGGGGTCGGGACACCATATATTTT.

The rearrangement links TRBV2 to TRBJ2-7, with D possibly TRBD1 on 6 matching bases. Trimming cost V 4 bases and J 3 bases, with 7 bases left between them. The CDR3 is 12 amino acids. CDR1 is SNHLY and CDR2 is FYNNEI in the germline V gene. The CDR3 region has the DNA TGTGCCAGCAGTGTACAGGGCTACGAGCAGTACGTC. Residues: CASSVQGYEQYV.

The J gene is TRBJ1-2, the V gene TRBV19, with D possibly TRBD1 on 6 matching bases. The CDR3 has 13 residues. Per the germline V gene, CDR1 is LNHDA and CDR2 is SQIVND (reference sequence). Trimming took 7 bases from V and 5 from J, leaving 14 bases between them. CDR3 coding DNA: TGTGCCAGTACCCCCCGGGACAAGTATGGCTACACCTTC. Translated, it gives CASTPRDKYGYTF. The whole variable domain, remainder taken from reference TRBV19 and TRBJ1-2, is DGGITQSPKYLFRKEGQNVTLSCEQNLNHDAMYWYRQDPGQGLRLIYYSQIVNDFQKGDIAEGYSVSREKKESFPLTVTSAQKNPTAFYLCASTPRDKYGYTFGSGTRLTVV.

V is TRBV6-5 and J is TRBJ1-5, with 7 bases lining up with TRBD1. CDR1 is MNHEY and CDR2 is SVGAGI in the germline V gene. The CDR3 totals 14 residues. J was trimmed by 6 bases and V by 6 bases; bases with no gene match: 8. CDR3 in amino acids: CASSQQGKGQPQHF. CDR3 nucleotide sequence: TGTGCCAGCAGCCAACAGGGGAAGGGTCAGCCCCAGCATTTT.

This chain joins TRBV18 and TRBJ1-4; 7 positions match TRBD1. CDR3 length equals 16 residues. V shed 3 bases, J shed 0 bases, and the junction held 4 bases outside the gene matches. Per the germline V gene, CDR1 is KGHSH and CDR2 is LQKENI. The CDR3 region is CASSPLQGTTNEKLFF. The CDR3 region has the DNA TGTGCCAGCTCACCCCTACAGGGGACAACTAATGAAAAACTGTTTTTT.

The chain carries TRBV6-5 and TRBJ1-1; no reliable D call. V dropped 6 bases and J dropped 4 bases, with 9 bases sitting between them. This CDR3 has 12 amino acids. Germline lookup yields CDR1 MNHEY and CDR2 SVGAGI. In nucleotides, the CDR3 is TGTGCCAGCAGCGAGATTGGCACTGAAGCTTTCTTT. Protein product: CASSEIGTEAFF.

The rearrangement links TRBV7-9 to TRBJ2-2; tentative D call: TRBD1 (5 bases). Trimming removed 2 bases at V and 7 bases at J, with 17 bases between. The CDR3 contains 16 residues. CDR1 is SEHNR, CDR2 FQNEAQ, per germline (reference sequence). The CDR3 loop is CASSLPGSGSLGELFF. In DNA, the CDR3 is TGTGCCAGCAGCTTACCAGGTTCAGGGTCACTCGGGGAGCTGTTTTTT.

The chain recombines TRBV2 with TRBJ2-5; 13 bases map to TRBD2. The CDR3 is 16 amino acids. Trimming cost V 5 bases and J 2 bases; bases outside gene matches: 5. CDR1 and CDR2 (germline): SNHLY, FYNNEI. In DNA form, the CDR3 reads TGTGCCAGCAGTCGGGGACTAGCGGGGACACAAGAGACCCAGTACTTC. The encoded protein is CASSRGLAGTQETQYF.

This chain joins TRBV7-9 and TRBJ1-1; tentative D call: TRBD1 (5 bases). CDR3 length equals 14 residues. The V gene lost 6 bases and the J gene lost 5 bases, with 16 bases spanning the gap. The germline V gene has CDR1 SEHNR and CDR2 FQNEAQ (reference sequence). In DNA, the CDR3 is TGTGCCAGCAGATCCCAAGGGGATAATACTGAAGCTTTCTTT. Protein sequence: CASRSQGDNTEAFF. The full variable domain, with the rest looked up from reference TRBV7-9 and TRBJ1-1, is DTGVSQNPRHKITKRGQNVTFRCDPISEHNRLYWYRQTLGQGPEFLTYFQNEAQLEKSRLLSDRFSAERPKGSFSTLEIQRTEQGDSAMYLCASRSQGDNTEAFFGQGTRLTVV.

This rearrangement joins TRBV27 to TRBJ2-3; 9 nucleotides match TRBD2. The V and J ends lost 2 bases and 4 bases, in that order; junction bases with no gene match: 10. This CDR3 is 17 amino acids long. From germline, CDR1 is MNHEY and CDR2 SMNVEV (reference sequence). The CDR3 sequence is CASSLNGPGLAADTQYF. The CDR3 DNA reads TGTGCCAGCAGTTTAAACGGACCGGGACTAGCTGCAGATACGCAGTATTTT.

In this sample, this clone turned up once. The V and J genes are TRBV5-8 and TRBJ1-4; TRBD1 is a possible D gene (6 bases). Per the germline V gene, CDR1 is SGHTS and CDR2 is YDEGEE. The length of the CDR3 is 16 residues. V was cut by 4 bases and J by 12 bases, with 25 bases left in between. DNA of the CDR3: TGTGCCAGCAGCGGAAGGGACACCGGGACCCCAGGGCAACTGTTTTTT. This sequence encodes CASSGRDTGTPGQLFF.

This chain connects TRBV4-2 to TRBJ1-5; D gene ambiguous. The CDR3 covers 16 residues. The V gene's germline CDR1 is LGHNA and CDR2 YNFKEQ. V shed 0 bases and J shed 2 bases, with 11 bases lying between them. This chain's CDR3 is CASSQEMGRGNQPQHF. The CDR3 nucleotides are TGTGCCAGCAGCCAAGAAATGGGTCGGGGCAATCAGCCCCAGCATTTT.

The sample holds one count of this clone. The chain recombines TRBV24-1 with TRBJ2-7; 10 bases are a match to TRBD1. Unmatched junction bases numbered 12, after V lost 3 bases and J lost 5 bases. The CDR3 covers 17 residues. Germline values: CDR1 KGHDR, CDR2 SFDVKD. The CDR3 region is CATSDRFRGQGGNEQYV. Written as DNA, the CDR3 is TGTGCCACCAGTGATCGTTTTCGTGGACAGGGGGGCAACGAGCAGTACGTC.

The rearrangement links TRBV7-9 to TRBJ2-7; D not certain. The germline V and J ends were trimmed by 3 bases and 2 bases, with 11 bases remaining between them. Germline CDR1 is SEHNR and CDR2 is FQNEAQ (reference sequence). The CDR3 consists of 14 residues. Here the CDR3 reads CASSFQDKPYEQYV. Written as DNA, the CDR3 is TGTGCCAGCAGCTTTCAAGACAAGCCCTACGAGCAGTACGTC.

The V call is TRBV19, the J call TRBJ1-6; TRBD1 aligns across 8 bases. Trimming took 9 bases from V and 8 from J; bases not matched to a gene: 12. This CDR3 comprises 15 residues. The germline gives CDR1 LNHDA, CDR2 SQIVND (reference sequence). CDR3 residues: CASALTGAPDSPLHF. CDR3 bases: TGTGCCAGCGCACTGACAGGGGCACCAGATTCACCCCTCCACTTT.

The J gene is TRBJ2-2, the V gene TRBV5-6; possibly TRBD1 for D (6 bases). CDR1 and CDR2 (germline): SGHDT, YYEEEE. Deletions cut 3 bases from V and 7 bases from J, with 22 bases between. The CDR3 is made up of 17 amino acids. CDR3 protein: CASSWGSGEYHGGELFF. CDR3 bases: TGTGCCAGCAGCTGGGGGTCAGGGGAGTACCACGGCGGGGAGCTGTTTTTT.

The chain employs TRBV6-1 and TRBJ1-3; no clear D gene. The V gene lost 4 bases and the J gene lost 4 bases, with 26 bases spanning the gap. Germline CDR1 MNHNS, CDR2 SASEGT. CDR3 length: 19 residues. In DNA form, the CDR3 reads TGTGCCAGCAGTGCATTCTCCTATGATTTGTCAAAGATAGGAAACACCATATATTTT. Translating it yields CASSAFSYDLSKIGNTIYF.

CDR3 amino acids: CASSVGGSGRETQYF. Here the CDR3 DNA reads TGTGCCAGCAGCGTAGGTGGTAGCGGTAGAGAGACCCAGTACTTC. This sequence joins TRBV9 and TRBJ2-5; maybe TRBD2 (6 bases). CDR3 size: 15 residues. The ends were cut back, 0 bases at V and 4 bases at J, with 13 bases in the middle. Germline CDR1 and CDR2: SGDLS and YYNGEE.

V and J are TRBV5-1 and TRBJ1-2; perhaps TRBD1 as D (5 bases). V was cut by 0 bases and J by 10 bases, with 13 bases left in between. The CDR3 runs to 13 residues. Germline-derived CDR1 and CDR2 are SGHRS and YFSETQ. CDR3 DNA: TGCGCCAGCAGCTTGGGGCAGGGTATTGACTACACCTTC. It yields the protein CASSLGQGIDYTF.

This clone was detected only once. J is TRBJ2-5 and V is TRBV10-2, with 9 bases identical to TRBD2. The V segment lost 5 bases and the J segment 4 bases; nucleotides outside the gene matches: 11. Germline V gene data show CDR1 as WSHSY and CDR2 as SAAADI. The CDR3 consists of 16 residues. The CDR3 coding sequence is TGCGCCAGCAGTCCTAAGCGGGGGGTCTCAGGAGAGACCCAGTACTTC. Protein product: CASSPKRGVSGETQYF.

The chain has TRBV7-3 and TRBJ2-3, with 11 bases fitting TRBD1. This CDR3 contains 15 residues. The germline V gene has CDR1 SGHTA and CDR2 FQGTGA. V lost 4 bases and J lost 2; bases outside the gene matches: 2. The CDR3 nucleotides are TGTGCCAGCAGCTGGACAGGGGGCGTCACAGATACGCAGTATTTT. This translates into CASSWTGGVTDTQYF.